What follows is one T cell receptor (beta chain) and its context. The antigen is not known. This entry belongs to a study of blood T cells in healthy people across ages. Notes on the study in general: Naive T cell percentage strongly correlated with TCR beta diversity.

For the second PCR, which ran for roughly 7 to 11 cycles, a sample-barcoded 5' primer and a J-beta primer mix were used. MiXCR, applied by TCRdb to the 5' RACE reads, yields one record per CDR3 protein. Of about 1.8 million distinct CDR3 sequences in the sample, 49% were seen once. The length of the CDR3 is 13 residues. Sequencing was carried out using blood. This chain links TRBV21-1 with TRBJ1-4. TRBV21-1 is a recognized pseudogene. The receptor's source is a woman in her forties in good health. The CDR3 coding sequence is TGTGCCAGCAGCAAACGACCGGATGAAAAACTGTTTTTT. It yields the protein CASSKRPDEKLFF.